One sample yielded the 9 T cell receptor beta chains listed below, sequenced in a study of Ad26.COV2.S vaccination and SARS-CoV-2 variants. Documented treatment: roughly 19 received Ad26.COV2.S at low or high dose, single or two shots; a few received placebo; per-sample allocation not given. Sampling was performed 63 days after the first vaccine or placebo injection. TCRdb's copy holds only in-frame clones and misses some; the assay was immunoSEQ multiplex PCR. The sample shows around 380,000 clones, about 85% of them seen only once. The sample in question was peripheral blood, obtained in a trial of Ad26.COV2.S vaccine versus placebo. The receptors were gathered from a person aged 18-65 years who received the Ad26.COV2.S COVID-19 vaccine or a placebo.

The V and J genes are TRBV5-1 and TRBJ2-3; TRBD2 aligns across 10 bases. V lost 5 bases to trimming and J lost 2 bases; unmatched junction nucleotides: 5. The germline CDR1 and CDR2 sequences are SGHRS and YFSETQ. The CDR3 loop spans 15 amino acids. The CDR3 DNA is TGCGCCAGCAGACCGAGCGGGGGGGTCACAGATACGCAGTATTTT. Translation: CASRPSGGVTDTQYF. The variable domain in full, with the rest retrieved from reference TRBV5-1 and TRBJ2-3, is KAGVTQTPRYLIKTRGQQVTLSCSPISGHRSVSWYQQTPGQGLQFLFEYFSETQRNKGNFPGRFSGRQFSNSRSEMNVSTLELGDSALYLCASRPSGGVTDTQYFGPGTRLTVL.

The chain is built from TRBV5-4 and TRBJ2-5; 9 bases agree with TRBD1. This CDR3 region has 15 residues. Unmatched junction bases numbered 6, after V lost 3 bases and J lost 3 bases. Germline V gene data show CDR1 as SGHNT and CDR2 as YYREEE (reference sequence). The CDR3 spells CASSWGRDREETQYF. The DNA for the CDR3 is TGTGCCAGCAGCTGGGGCCGGGACAGGGAAGAGACCCAGTACTTC.

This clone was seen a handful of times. The CDR3 region has the DNA TGTGCCAGCAGCCAAGAACGAAGGGATTACGAGCAGTACTTC. Amino acid sequence: CASSQERRDYEQYF. The chain links TRBV4-2 to TRBJ2-7, with D unresolved. The CDR3 length is 14 residues. Looked up from germline, CDR1 is LGHNA and CDR2 is YNFKEQ. The ends were cut back, 0 bases at V and 4 bases at J, with 10 bases in the middle.

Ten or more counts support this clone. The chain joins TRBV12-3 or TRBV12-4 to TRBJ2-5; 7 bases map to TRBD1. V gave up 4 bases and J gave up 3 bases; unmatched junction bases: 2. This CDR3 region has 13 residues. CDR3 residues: CASSSGQEETQYF. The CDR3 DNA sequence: TGTGCCAGCAGTTCCGGACAGGAAGAGACCCAGTACTTC.

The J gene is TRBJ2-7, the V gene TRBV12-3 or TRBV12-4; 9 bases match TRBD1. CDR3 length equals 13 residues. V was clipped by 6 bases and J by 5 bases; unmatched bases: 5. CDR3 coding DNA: TGTGCCAGCAGACAACAGGGGGCCCACGAGCAGTACTTC. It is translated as CASRQQGAHEQYF.

The CDR3 loop reads CASSSHEEGTGAYEQYF. The CDR3 DNA reads as TGTGCCAGTAGTTCTCACGAAGAAGGGACAGGGGCCTACGAGCAGTACTTC. The chain links TRBV19 to TRBJ2-7; 10 bases line up with TRBD1. The CDR3 loop spans 17 amino acids. The ends lost 5 bases at V and 2 bases at J; junction bases unmatched: 12. Germline V CDR1 and CDR2: LNHDA, SQIVND (reference sequence). Using reference TRBV19 and TRBJ2-7 for the parts outside the CDR3, the full variable domain is DGGITQSPKYLFRKEGQNVTLSCEQNLNHDAMYWYRQDPGQGLRLIYYSQIVNDFQKGDIAEGYSVSREKKESFPLTVTSAQKNPTAFYLCASSSHEEGTGAYEQYFGPGTRLTVT.

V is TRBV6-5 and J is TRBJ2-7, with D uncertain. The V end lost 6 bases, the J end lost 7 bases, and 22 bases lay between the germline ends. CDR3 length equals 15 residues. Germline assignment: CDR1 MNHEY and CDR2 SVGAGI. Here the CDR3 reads CASSPSTSPMSEQYF. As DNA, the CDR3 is TGTGCCAGCAGCCCGAGCACCTCTCCGATGAGTGAGCAGTACTTC.

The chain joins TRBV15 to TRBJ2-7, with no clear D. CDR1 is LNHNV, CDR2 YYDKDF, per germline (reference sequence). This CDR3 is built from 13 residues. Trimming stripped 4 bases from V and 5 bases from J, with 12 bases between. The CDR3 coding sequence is TGTGCCACCAGCAAGTCCTCCTGGGACGAGCAGTACTTC. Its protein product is CATSKSSWDEQYF.

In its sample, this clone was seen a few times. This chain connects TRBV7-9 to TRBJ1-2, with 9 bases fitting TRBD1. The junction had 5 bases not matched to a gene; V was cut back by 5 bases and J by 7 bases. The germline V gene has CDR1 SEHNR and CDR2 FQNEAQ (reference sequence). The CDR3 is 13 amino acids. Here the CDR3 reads CASSRSDRGGYTF. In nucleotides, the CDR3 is TGTGCCAGCAGCCGTTCGGACAGGGGTGGCTACACCTTC.